This paragraph reports one TCR beta chain. The data derive from a study of blood T cell repertoires in COVID-19. The CDR3 runs 10 residues. Germline V gene lookup returns CDR1 SQVTM and CDR2 ANQGSEA. Trimming removed 7 bases from V and 11 bases from J; junction bases left unmatched: 5. TCRdb's copy holds only in-frame clones and misses some; the assay was immunoSEQ multiplex PCR. The table has 250,000 to 300,000 clones, 84% seen once. The clonotype was recovered from a man younger than 45 with acute COVID-19. The sequenced sample was PBMCs or T cells enriched from blood (not recorded which). The chain has TRBV29-1 and TRBJ2-1; TRBD1 agrees at 7 bases. CDR3 amino acids: CSGTTGKQFF. CDR3 nucleotide sequence: TGCAGCGGTACGACAGGGAAGCAGTTCTTC.